This is a list of T cell receptor beta chains from one sample in a study of shared clonotypes between healthy human individuals. Here immunoSEQ multiplex PCR was the method, and the copy in TCRdb shows in-frame clones only, minus some. In the table there are 450,000 to 700,000 clones, around 95% of which are singletons. Sequencing input: naive CD8+ T cells sorted from blood. These receptors came from a young woman in good health. Each CDR3 is given with its conserved first and last residue.

V gene,J gene,CDR3 protein
TRBV28,TRBJ1-2,CASSPILREGIFYGYTF
TRBV9,TRBJ2-5,CASSVDNFRTQETQYF
TRBV10-1,TRBJ2-7,CASSPRTEVSYEQYF
TRBV19,TRBJ2-5,CASSIDWGTTQQETQYF
TRBV7-9,TRBJ2-5,CASSLLTGDQETQYF
TRBV6-5,TRBJ2-1,CASSYDLAGVNEQFF
TRBV5-4,TRBJ2-6,CASSLLAGASISGANVLTF
TRBV4-1,TRBJ2-1,CASQRAGGSGNEQFF
TRBV28,TRBJ2-2,CASSSTPRRNTGELFF
TRBV30,TRBJ2-1,CAWSGLADQYNEQFF
TRBV27,TRBJ2-7,CASSLSRGGGNEQYF
TRBV2,TRBJ1-1,CASSEGVEAFF
TRBV27,TRBJ2-1,CASSLFGQGNLPDNEQFF
TRBV7-9,TRBJ2-3,CASSLGAPGGKITDTQYF
TRBV13,TRBJ1-3,CASSLPSHGNTIYF
TRBV9,TRBJ2-1,CASSGGSGLAGRGDYNEQFF
TRBV21-1,TRBJ1-3,CASWEEEASSGNTIYF
TRBV9,TRBJ2-1,CASSPGWGGGNEQFF
TRBV23-1,TRBJ2-4,CASSQQTDRLAKNIQYF
TRBV6-1,TRBJ1-5,CASSEPRANQPQHF
TRBV27,TRBJ2-5,CASSLHASSAETQYF
TRBV5-8,TRBJ2-1,CASSLATGQGFDEQFF
TRBV28,TRBJ2-1,CASRSGTSGYNEQFF
TRBV7-2,TRBJ2-1,CASSPGRSGTGLNNEQFF
TRBV13,TRBJ2-7,CASSLGQGGYEQYF
TRBV5-4,TRBJ2-1,CASSLGDSYNEQFF
TRBV5-1,TRBJ2-7,CASSDLQGGEQYF
TRBV7-7,TRBJ2-5,CASSLGPGVRETQYF
TRBV2,TRBJ2-7,CASSRPGTSGGYEQYF
TRBV27,TRBJ2-3,CASSTQRPGLAGAVGGTDTQYF
TRBV10-3,TRBJ2-5,CAIRAENAETQYF
TRBV13,TRBJ1-2,CASSAPRDGDTYGYTF
TRBV19,TRBJ2-7,CASSMASGRYEQYF
TRBV27,TRBJ2-5,CASSLVEGGETQYF
TRBV6-5,TRBJ2-7,CASSPSEIYEQYF
TRBV19,TRBJ2-1,CASSSRDRVYNEQFF
TRBV6-1,TRBJ2-2,CASSGSSGRAYIGELFF
TRBV28,TRBJ2-1,CASSSSWAGDSYNEQFF
TRBV7-9,TRBJ2-7,CASSREGTPSYEQYF
TRBV2,TRBJ1-2,CASVGGRGGYTF
TRBV27,TRBJ2-1,CASNSGTSPNEQFF
TRBV27,TRBJ2-3,CASKLGPHPSTDTQYF
TRBV27,TRBJ1-1,CASRRVVGTEAFF
TRBV15,TRBJ1-6,CATSRSFVTNNSPLHF
TRBV21-1,TRBJ1-2,CASSKGENRGNYGYTF
TRBV7-8,TRBJ2-1,CASSLEGTVSSYNEQFF
TRBV5-6,TRBJ2-1,CASSHPWGQDYNEQFF
TRBV4-1,TRBJ1-1,CASSQDLGGGPNTEAFF
TRBV19,TRBJ1-1,CASIGSGAEAFF
TRBV19,TRBJ2-7,CASSAGGVYEQYF
TRBV11-3,TRBJ2-4,CASSSRTENIQYF
TRBV19,TRBJ1-1,CASSLREETTEAFF
TRBV7-9,TRBJ2-7,CASTTGTYIYEQYF
TRBV13,TRBJ1-4,CASSLAGTGREKLFF